Below, 14 T cell receptor beta chains from the same sample are listed, as sequenced in a study of T cells in Graves' hyperthyroidism and ophthalmopathy. The investigators amplified TCR beta CDR3 regions from RNA transcripts. The HTBI primer set was used in a first-round RT-PCR of the TCR CDR3. TCRdb used MiXCR to reprocess the multiplex PCR reads, holding one entry per CDR3 protein. The sample carries 450,000 to 500,000 distinct CDR3 sequences, 20% to 25% recorded once. Sequencing used blood. The receptor source for this set is a woman aged 70-85 years with Graves' ophthalmopathy.

This clonotype has ten or more counts. This chain links TRBV6-2 or TRBV6-3 with TRBJ2-7; the D gene is possibly TRBD1 (6 bases). V lost 8 bases and J lost 0, with 14 bases in between. Germline assignment: CDR1 MNHEY and CDR2 SVGEGT. This CDR3 region has 14 residues. In DNA, the CDR3 is TGTGCCAGCCAAGCCGGGACACTCTCCTACGAGCAGTACTTC. Residues: CASQAGTLSYEQYF.

The rearrangement links TRBV14 to TRBJ1-1, with D unclear. Germline CDR1 is SGHDN and CDR2 is FVKESK. The CDR3 length is 11 residues. V gave up 1 base and J gave up 9 bases, with 6 bases separating them. For the CDR3, the DNA is TGTGCCAGCAGCCAAGGGGCCAAAGCTTTCTTT. Protein sequence: CASSQGAKAFF. The complete variable domain, with remaining parts taken from reference TRBV14 and TRBJ1-1, reads EAGVTQFPSHSVIEKGQTVTLRCDPISGHDNLYWYRRVMGKEIKFLLHFVKESKQDESGMPNNRFLAERTGGTYSTLKVQPAELEDSGVYFCASSQGAKAFFGQGTRLTVV.

V usage is TRBV20-1 and J usage is TRBJ2-3; 14 nucleotides align to TRBD2. The CDR3 extends over 17 amino acids. Germline loops: CDR1 DFQATT, CDR2 SNEGSKA (reference sequence). V lost 0 bases, J lost 7 bases, and 9 bases stayed unmatched. As DNA, the CDR3 is TGCAGTGCTAGAGATCTCAAAGGGACTAGCGGGAGTAATACGCAGTATTTT. This sequence encodes CSARDLKGTSGSNTQYF.

This rearrangement joins TRBV7-2 to TRBJ1-2, with TRBD1 matching 10 bases. The CDR3 has 15 amino acids. The V and J ends lost 2 bases and 5 bases, in that order; junction bases with no gene match: 5. CDR1 and CDR2 from the germline V gene are SGHTA and FQGNSA. CDR3 nucleotide sequence: TGTGCCAGCAGCTTAAAAGACAGGGGGCAGTATGGCTACACCTTC. Encoded protein: CASSLKDRGQYGYTF.

The chain carries TRBV11-2 and TRBJ1-5; 8 positions agree with TRBD1. The V and J ends lost 5 bases and 0 bases, in that order; junction bases with no gene match: 6. This CDR3 is built from 16 residues. Germline V CDR1 and CDR2: SGHAT, FQNNGV. CDR3 in DNA: TGTGCCAGCAGCCTCGGGACAGGTAATAGCAATCAGCCCCAGCATTTT. This translates into CASSLGTGNSNQPQHF.

The CDR3 protein is CSARGGSHNSPLHF. CDR3 coding DNA: TGCAGTGCTAGGGGGGGATCCCATAATTCACCCCTCCACTTT. This chain joins TRBV20-1 and TRBJ1-6, with a possible D match to TRBD1 (5 bases). Germline CDR1 DFQATT, CDR2 SNEGSKA (reference sequence). V was cut by 3 bases and J by 5 bases, with 11 bases left in between. The CDR3 has 14 amino acids.

This clonotype has at least ten counts. This chain uses TRBV28 with TRBJ1-2; D is perhaps TRBD1 (6 bases). Germline V CDR1 and CDR2: MDHEN, SYDVKM. This CDR3 is 17 amino acids long. Trimming removed 3 bases at V and 4 bases at J, with 21 bases between. CDR3 nucleotides: TGTGCCAGCAGTTTCATGGACAGTCTCTTCGGGATCTATGGCTACACCTTC. Its protein is CASSFMDSLFGIYGYTF.

The chain has TRBV3-1 and TRBJ2-5, with TRBD2 matching 8 bases. CDR1 is LGHDT, CDR2 YNNKEL, per germline (reference sequence). The J segment lost 2 bases and the V segment lost 0 bases, leaving 5 bases of the junction unmatched. The CDR3 loop spans 16 amino acids. The CDR3 is CASSQELAGKQETQYF. CDR3 sequence (DNA): TGTGCCAGCAGCCAAGAATTAGCGGGGAAACAAGAGACCCAGTACTTC.

Notes on this clonotype: This may be a read error, as it is one base from a much larger clone. The V and J genes are TRBV7-2 and TRBJ2-7; 9 bases match TRBD1. The CDR3 totals 15 residues. The V gene end was trimmed by 3 bases and the J gene end by 5 bases; junction bases not matched to a gene: 8. CDR1 and CDR2 from the germline V gene are SGHTA and FQGNSA. The CDR3 nucleotides are TGTGCCAGCAGCTTCACACAGGGGGCGGGTCACGAGCAGTACTTC. The encoded protein is CASSFTQGAGHEQYF.

The chain links TRBV10-3 to TRBJ2-3, with no clear D. Trimming stripped 10 bases from V and 1 base from J, with 18 bases between. CDR3 length equals 15 residues. The germline V gene encodes CDR1 ENHRY and CDR2 SYGVKD. The CDR3 reads CATRQTPLGTDTQYF. The CDR3 region has the DNA TGTGCCACCCGCCAGACCCCCTTAGGCACAGATACGCAGTATTTT.

This clonotype appeared a few times. This chain joins TRBV30 and TRBJ2-5; a possible D gene is TRBD2 (5 bases). Germline-derived CDR1 and CDR2 are GTSNPN and SVGIG (reference sequence). V dropped 1 base and J dropped 7 bases, with 19 bases sitting between them. The CDR3 totals 15 residues. CDR3 coding DNA: TGTGCCTGGAGTGCCGGGATTGGGTTGATGGGGACCCAGTACTTC. It codes for CAWSAGIGLMGTQYF.

This clonotype has just a few counts. The chain combines TRBV30 with TRBJ2-7; 8 bases align to TRBD2. Trimming cost V 0 bases and J 3 bases; bases outside gene matches: 4. The V gene's germline CDR1 is GTSNPN and CDR2 SVGIG (reference sequence). The CDR3 is 14 amino acids. This CDR3 reads CAWSVLLAGYEQYF. Here the CDR3 DNA reads TGTGCCTGGAGTGTCCTCCTAGCGGGCTACGAGCAGTACTTC.

This clonotype was counted only a few times. The chain has TRBV18 and TRBJ2-5; no clear D gene. The germline gives CDR1 KGHSH, CDR2 LQKENI. The CDR3 is 11 residues long. V was shortened by 4 bases and J by 5 bases, with 5 bases between the two germline ends. CDR3 coding DNA: TGTGCCAGCTCACAGGATGAGACCCAGTACTTC. This encodes CASSQDETQYF.

This clonotype was observed a handful of times. The V call is TRBV5-1, the J call TRBJ2-1; D is uncertain. CDR1 is SGHRS and CDR2 is YFSETQ in the germline V gene. V shed 2 bases and J shed 9 bases, with 6 bases lying between them. The CDR3 is 11 residues long. Here the CDR3 reads CASSFRREQFF. The CDR3 DNA reads as TGCGCCAGCAGCTTCAGGCGTGAGCAGTTCTTC.